This T cell receptor beta chain was profiled in a study of T cell responses to AZD1222 COVID-19 vaccine. Overall study findings and caveats: Spike was spanned by vaccine-associated CD4 TCRs, which were dominant at 160-218 and 743-854. White British donors predominated, females outnumbered males, and clonal diversity was possibly underestimated.

As concerns this clone: Its specificity is unknown.

Per the germline V gene, CDR1 is SGHRS and CDR2 is YFSETQ. Trimming took off 4 bases at V and 0 bases at J, with 11 bases between the two ends. CDR3 length: 15 amino acids. Method: immunoSEQ multiplex PCR; TCRdb's copy keeps in-frame clones and lacks some. In the table there are roughly 140,000 clones, 85% to 90% of which are singletons. The receptor's source is an adult in good health. Sequences were derived from peripheral blood, sampled on day 0 of AZD1222 vaccination. The chain combines TRBV5-1 with TRBJ1-3; maybe TRBD1 (5 bases). The CDR3 region is CASSKDISSGNTIYF. The CDR3 coding sequence is TGCGCCAGCAGCAAGGACATTTCCTCTGGAAACACCATATATTTT.